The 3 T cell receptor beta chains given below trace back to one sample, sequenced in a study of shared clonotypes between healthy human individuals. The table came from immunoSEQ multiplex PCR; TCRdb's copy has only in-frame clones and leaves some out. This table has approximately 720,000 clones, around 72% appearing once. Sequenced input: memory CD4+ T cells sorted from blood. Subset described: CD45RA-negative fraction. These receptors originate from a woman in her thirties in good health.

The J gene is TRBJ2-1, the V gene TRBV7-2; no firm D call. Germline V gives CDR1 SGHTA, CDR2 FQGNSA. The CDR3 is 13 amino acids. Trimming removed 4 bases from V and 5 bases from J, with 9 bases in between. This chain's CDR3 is CASSSGWDNEQFF. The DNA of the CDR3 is TGTGCCAGCAGCTCCGGCTGGGACAATGAGCAGTTCTTC.

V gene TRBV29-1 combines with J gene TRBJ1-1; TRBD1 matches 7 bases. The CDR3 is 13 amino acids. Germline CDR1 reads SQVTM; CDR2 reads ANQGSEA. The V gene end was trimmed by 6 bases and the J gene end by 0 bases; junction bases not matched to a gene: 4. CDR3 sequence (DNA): TGCAGCGTCCGGGACAGCCTGAACACTGAAGCTTTCTTT. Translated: CSVRDSLNTEAFF.

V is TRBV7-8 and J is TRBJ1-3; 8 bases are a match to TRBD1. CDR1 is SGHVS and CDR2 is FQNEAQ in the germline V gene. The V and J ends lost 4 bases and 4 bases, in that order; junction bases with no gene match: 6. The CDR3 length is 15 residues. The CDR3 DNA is TGTGCCAGCAGCTCCCGGACAGGGCAGGGAAACACCATATATTTT. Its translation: CASSSRTGQGNTIYF.